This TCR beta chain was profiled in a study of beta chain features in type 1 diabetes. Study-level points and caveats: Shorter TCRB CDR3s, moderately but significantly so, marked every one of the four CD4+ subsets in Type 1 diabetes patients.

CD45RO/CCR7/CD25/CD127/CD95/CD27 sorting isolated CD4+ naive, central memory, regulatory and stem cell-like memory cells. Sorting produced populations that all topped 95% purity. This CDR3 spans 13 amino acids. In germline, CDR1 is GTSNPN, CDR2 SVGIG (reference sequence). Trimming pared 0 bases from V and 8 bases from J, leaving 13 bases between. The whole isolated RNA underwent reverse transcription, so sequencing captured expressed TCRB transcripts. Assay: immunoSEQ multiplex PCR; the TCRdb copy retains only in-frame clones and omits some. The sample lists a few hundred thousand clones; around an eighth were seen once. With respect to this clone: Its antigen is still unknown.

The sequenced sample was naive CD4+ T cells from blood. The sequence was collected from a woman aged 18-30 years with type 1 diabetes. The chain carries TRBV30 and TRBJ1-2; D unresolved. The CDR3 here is CAWSVRFAEGYTF. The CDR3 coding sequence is TGTGCCTGGAGTGTAAGGTTTGCGGAAGGCTACACCTTC. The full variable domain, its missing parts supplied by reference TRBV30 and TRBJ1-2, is SQTIHQWPATLVQPVGSPLSLECTVEGTSNPNLYWYRQAAGRGLQLLFYSVGIGQISSEVPQNLSASRPQDRQFILSSKKLLLSDSGFYLCAWSVRFAEGYTFGSGTRLTVV.